This T cell receptor (beta chain) was sequenced for a study of T-cell reconstitution after alpha-beta-depleted transplantation in children. Preparing the TCRbeta library involved the use of unique molecular identifiers. Via MiXCR, TCRdb re-called the PCR reads, giving one row per CDR3 protein. This table holds a few hundred thousand distinct CDR3 sequences, around 20% found once. V was pared by 1 base and J by 8 bases, with 11 bases between. CDR3 length: 13 residues. The V gene's germline CDR1 is DFQATT and CDR2 SNEGSKA (reference sequence). The chain carries TRBV20-1 and TRBJ1-4; D not resolved. The sequence came from a human donor who donated a stem cell graft to a child with acute lymphoblastic leukemia. Sequencing used PBMCs from the stem cell graft donor, obtained from the stem cell graft. CDR3 in amino acids: CSARVMEGEKLFF. In DNA, the CDR3 is TGCAGTGCTAGAGTAATGGAAGGGGAAAAACTGTTTTTT.